These 14 T cell receptor beta chains share one sample of origin, sequenced in a study of vaccination effects on CD4 cells after COVID-19. TCRdb's copy holds only in-frame clones and misses some; the assay was immunoSEQ multiplex PCR. The sample has approximately 57,000 clones; 78% are singletons. It was after around 10 days of culture that CD4+ T cells were isolated. Either the BNT162b2 or mRNA-1273 vaccine was given to participants in two doses. No cognate antigen is known for these TCRs. This material consisted of CD4+ T cells from PBMCs cultured without peptide, taken after COVID-19 vaccination. The receptors were sampled from a human donor who received a COVID-19 vaccine.

V and J are TRBV5-1 and TRBJ2-1; TRBD1 agrees at 8 bases. Germline V lookup: CDR1 SGHRS, CDR2 YFSETQ. This CDR3 region has 14 residues. With 3 bases clipped from V and 4 bases from J, the junction kept 3 bases outside the gene matches. The CDR3 DNA follows: TGCGCCAGCAGCTCACAGGGGGTTTACAATGAGCAGTTCTTC. Encoded protein: CASSSQGVYNEQFF.

This chain joins TRBV5-4 and TRBJ1-6; 7 nucleotides match TRBD1. CDR1 SGHNT and CDR2 YYREEE come from the germline V gene (reference sequence). Trimming removed 0 bases from V and 6 bases from J; junction bases left unmatched: 3. This CDR3 contains 15 residues. The CDR3 spells CASSLVGQTNSPLHF. In nucleotides, the CDR3 is TGTGCCAGCAGCTTGGTGGGACAGACTAATTCACCCCTCCACTTT.

The CDR3 region is CASSTAAGAAQYF. In nucleotides, the CDR3 is TGCGCCAGCAGCACCGCAGCGGGAGCCGCGCAGTACTTC. This chain joins TRBV5-1 and TRBJ2-7; TRBD2 aligns across 8 bases. The CDR3 loop spans 13 amino acids. Germline lookup yields CDR1 SGHRS and CDR2 YFSETQ. The junction had 9 bases not matched to a gene; V was cut back by 4 bases and J by 9 bases.

This chain links TRBV5-1 with TRBJ2-5; 8 bases agree with TRBD1. The CDR3 has 13 amino acids. CDR1 and CDR2 from the germline V gene are SGHRS and YFSETQ. J was trimmed by 5 bases and V by 4 bases; bases with no gene match: 4. This chain's CDR3 is CASSRTGRETQYF. The CDR3 DNA follows: TGCGCCAGCAGCCGGACAGGGCGCGAGACCCAGTACTTC.

This clone was seen a handful of times. The chain is built from TRBV15 and TRBJ1-3; the D gene is possibly TRBD1 (5 bases). Trimming left V 6 bases short and J 8 bases short, with 8 bases between. In germline, CDR1 is LNHNV, CDR2 YYDKDF (reference sequence). The CDR3 length is 11 residues. In nucleotides, the CDR3 is TGTGCCACCAGTCCGGGGGACACCATATATTTT. Residues: CATSPGDTIYF.

The V gene is TRBV20-1, the J gene TRBJ2-5; D uncertain. The CDR3 is 11 amino acids. The V gene lost 7 bases and the J gene lost 3 bases, with 9 bases spanning the gap. Germline V CDR1 and CDR2: DFQATT, SNEGSKA (reference sequence). For the CDR3, the DNA is TGCAGTGGGCGATTTGAAGAGACCCAGTACTTC. Amino acids: CSGRFEETQYF.

The chain has TRBV18 and TRBJ2-2, with no clear D. V gave up 3 bases and J gave up 1 base, with 0 bases separating them. This CDR3 is 12 amino acids long. Germline CDR1 and CDR2: KGHSH and LQKENI. The CDR3 coding sequence is TGTGCCAGCTCACCGAACACCGGGGAGCTGTTTTTT. Translation: CASSPNTGELFF.

The V gene is TRBV27, the J gene TRBJ1-2; D is possibly TRBD1 (5 bases). The CDR3 runs 13 residues. Germline V lookup: CDR1 MNHEY, CDR2 SMNVEV (reference sequence). Trimming took off 2 bases at V and 8 bases at J, with 12 bases between the two ends. CDR3: CASSLRGVEGYTF. The CDR3 DNA follows: TGTGCCAGCAGTTTACGAGGGGTCGAAGGCTACACCTTC.

This chain uses TRBV2 with TRBJ1-4, with 8 bases identical to TRBD1. J lost 5 bases, V lost 8 bases, and 7 bases had no gene match. The CDR3 is made up of 14 amino acids. Per germline, CDR1 SNHLY and CDR2 FYNNEI. The CDR3 loop is CASGRQGRNEKLFF. The DNA of the CDR3 is TGTGCCAGCGGACGACAGGGGAGGAATGAAAAACTGTTTTTT.

The chain recombines TRBV2 with TRBJ1-1; 9 bases line up with TRBD1. This CDR3 comprises 16 residues. The germline V gene has CDR1 SNHLY and CDR2 FYNNEI. The V gene end was trimmed by 7 bases and the J gene end by 1 base; junction bases not matched to a gene: 10. DNA of the CDR3: TGTGCCAGCATCTCAGGACAGGGGAAGTGGAACACTGAAGCTTTCTTT. Translating gives CASISGQGKWNTEAFF.

CDR3 in DNA: TGTGCCAGCAGCGGAGGGGACAGGGGGTCTTCACCCCTCCACTTT. Its translation is CASSGGDRGSSPLHF. This chain links TRBV7-9 with TRBJ1-6, with TRBD1 matching over 11 bases. V dropped 5 bases and J dropped 9; count of bases not matched to a gene: 6. Germline-derived CDR1 and CDR2 are SEHNR and FQNEAQ (reference sequence). The CDR3 is made up of 15 amino acids.

This chain links TRBV7-9 with TRBJ2-3; 7 bases line up with TRBD2. The ends lost 0 bases at V and 2 bases at J; junction bases unmatched: 5. This CDR3 is 16 amino acids long. Germline CDR1 is SEHNR and CDR2 is FQNEAQ (reference sequence). As DNA, the CDR3 is TGTGCCAGCAGCTTAGCAAGCGGGAAGTACACAGATACGCAGTATTTT. Translation: CASSLASGKYTDTQYF.

This clone has just a few counts. This chain links TRBV2 with TRBJ1-5, with 9 bases identical to TRBD1. This CDR3 spans 14 amino acids. Germline V gives CDR1 SNHLY, CDR2 FYNNEI. J lost 7 bases, V lost 5 bases, and 6 bases had no gene match. The CDR3 here is CASSKQGARQPQHF. Here the CDR3 DNA reads TGTGCCAGCAGTAAACAGGGGGCGCGGCAGCCCCAGCATTTT.

The chain joins TRBV6-5 to TRBJ1-3; D unclear. CDR1 and CDR2 (germline): MNHEY, SVGAGI. V lost 7 bases, J lost 4 bases, and 5 bases lay in between. The CDR3 has 11 amino acids. This CDR3 reads CASKGGNTIYF. Written as DNA, the CDR3 is TGTGCCAGCAAGGGAGGAAACACCATATATTTT.